Each of the 26 T cell receptor beta chains below was sequenced from the same sample in a study of T cells in Graves' hyperthyroidism and ophthalmopathy. It was RNA transcripts that yielded the amplified TCR beta CDR3 regions. The HTBI primer set served for first-round RT-PCR of the TCR CDR3. TCRdb re-analysed the multiplex PCR reads in MiXCR, keeping a single row per CDR3 protein. The data contain about 99,000 distinct CDR3 sequences, roughly 44% of them singletons. Sequencing was done on a sample of blood. Receptors originate from a man aged 40-50 years with Graves' hyperthyroidism.

The V gene is TRBV25-1, the J gene TRBJ1-1; D unresolved. CDR1 is MGHDK, CDR2 SYGVNS, per germline. This CDR3 is 11 amino acids long. CDR3 DNA: TGTGCTAGAGTTCAGGACACTGAAGCTTTCTTT. Encoded protein: CARVQDTEAFF.

As concerns this clonotype: The conserved phenylalanine or tryptophan normally closing the CDR3 is absent here, so this likely arose from a read error. V usage is TRBV6-1 and J usage is TRBJ1-3; tentatively, D is TRBD1 (5 bases). This CDR3 contains 15 residues. In germline, CDR1 is MNHNS, CDR2 SASEGT. The germline V and J ends were trimmed by 9 bases and 2 bases, with 17 bases remaining between them. The CDR3 sequence is CASAKTGGAGNTIYL. CDR3 nucleotide sequence: TGTGCCAGTGCAAAAACCGGGGGGGCTGGAAACACCATATATCTT.

The CDR3 DNA reads as TGTGCCAGCAGTCCGGTCCCGGCCAGGGATCGGCAGTATTTT. Amino acid sequence: CASSPVPARDRQYF. The chain carries TRBV6-2 or TRBV6-3 and TRBJ2-3; maybe TRBD1 (5 bases). The CDR3 contains 14 residues. V was clipped by 5 bases and J by 11 bases, with 20 bases between them. Per germline, CDR1 MNHEY and CDR2 SVGEGT.

This clonotype was seen ten or more times. The rearrangement links TRBV9 to TRBJ2-2; TRBD2 is a possible D gene (6 bases). Germline V gene sequence: CDR1 SGDLS, CDR2 YYNGEE. The CDR3 has 15 amino acids. Trimming removed 4 bases at V and 6 bases at J, with 16 bases between. The CDR3 protein is CASSPRGPGAGELFF. The DNA for the CDR3 is TGTGCCAGCAGCCCCCGTGGCCCGGGAGCCGGGGAGCTGTTTTTT.

This clonotype has a count of ten or more. CDR3 sequence (DNA): TGTGCCAGCAGTTTATCGGGACAGTCCTACAATGAGCAGTTCTTC. This sequence encodes CASSLSGQSYNEQFF. The chain joins TRBV7-2 to TRBJ2-1; TRBD1 matches at 7 bases. Unmatched junction bases numbered 6, after V lost 6 bases and J lost 1 base. The CDR3 covers 15 residues. The germline V gene encodes CDR1 SGHTA and CDR2 FQGNSA.

This chain uses TRBV12-5 with TRBJ2-7; maybe TRBD1 (5 bases). V was shortened by 8 bases and J by 2 bases, with 13 bases between the two germline ends. Per the germline V gene, CDR1 is LGHNT and CDR2 is FRNRAP. The CDR3 is made up of 13 amino acids. Here the CDR3 DNA reads TGTGCTAGTTGGGTCAGGGCGGCCTACGAGCAGTACTTC. It codes for CASWVRAAYEQYF.

The gene calls are TRBV7-8 and TRBJ1-1; 7 bases are shared with TRBD1. V shed 4 bases and J 2 bases; nucleotides not matched to a gene: 4. The CDR3 has 14 residues. CDR1 and CDR2 from the germline V gene are SGHVS and FQNEAQ. CDR3 region: CASSWQGGNTEAFF. The CDR3 region has the DNA TGTGCCAGCAGCTGGCAGGGGGGTAACACTGAAGCTTTCTTT.

The table lists this clonotype with a count of one. The chain carries TRBV9 and TRBJ2-5; 8 positions agree with TRBD2. The CDR3 is 14 amino acids. Per germline, CDR1 SGDLS and CDR2 YYNGEE. V dropped 4 bases and J dropped 5; count of bases not matched to a gene: 7. The CDR3 nucleotides are TGTGCCAGCAGCCGGGGGGGGAGTCTGGAGACCCAGTACTTC. Translation: CASSRGGSLETQYF. The full variable domain, rest sourced from reference TRBV9 and TRBJ2-5, is DSGVTQTPKHLITATGQRVTLRCSPRSGDLSVYWYQQSLDQGLQFLIQYYNGEERAKGNILERFSAQQFPDLHSELNLSSLELGDSALYFCASSRGGSLETQYFGPGTRLLVL.

V gene TRBV28 combines with J gene TRBJ2-3; 7 bases fit TRBD1. Germline loops: CDR1 MDHEN, CDR2 SYDVKM. After removal of 5 bases from V and 4 bases from J, the junction contained 9 bases not matched to a gene. This CDR3 region has 15 residues. The CDR3 DNA sequence: TGTGCCAGCAGTAAGGTTACAGGGGCGTCAGATACGCAGTATTTT. This codes for CASSKVTGASDTQYF.

This clonotype came up many times. V and J are TRBV7-3 and TRBJ2-7, with a tentative D call TRBD2 (7 bases). This CDR3 contains 15 residues. Between the trimmed V and J ends, which lost 5 bases and 5 bases, there was a span of 19 bases. Germline-derived CDR1 and CDR2 are SGHTA and FQGTGA. The CDR3 sequence is CASSPKWGGLNEQYF. CDR3 coding DNA: TGTGCCAGCAGCCCAAAGTGGGGGGGCCTTAACGAGCAGTACTTC.

The V call is TRBV20-1, the J call TRBJ1-1, with D unresolved. The germline gives CDR1 DFQATT, CDR2 SNEGSKA (reference sequence). This CDR3 is 12 amino acids long. V was pared by 6 bases and J by 5 bases, with 13 bases between. CDR3 protein: CSATWPGTEAFF. The CDR3 nucleotides are TGCAGTGCCACATGGCCAGGTACTGAAGCTTTCTTT.

This clonotype was seen a handful of times. The chain carries TRBV5-4 and TRBJ2-3, with 7 bases fitting TRBD1. Germline V gene sequence: CDR1 SGHNT, CDR2 YYREEE (reference sequence). V was pared by 4 bases and J by 0 bases, with 5 bases of the junction left unmatched. This CDR3 has 15 amino acids. Here the CDR3 DNA reads TGTGCCAGCAGCCAAGGGGGCGGAAGCACAGATACGCAGTATTTT. Translating gives CASSQGGGSTDTQYF.

This clonotype was found many times. The CDR3 nucleotides read TGCGCCAGCAGCTTGGTTTCGGACAATGAGCAGTTCTTC. It codes for CASSLVSDNEQFF. The genes are TRBV5-1 and TRBJ2-1; no clear D. Germline V CDR1 and CDR2: SGHRS, YFSETQ. Between the trimmed V and J ends, which lost 0 bases and 5 bases, there was a span of 6 bases. CDR3 length equals 13 residues.

The chain uses TRBV10-3 and TRBJ2-7, with TRBD2 identical over 7 bases. The germline gives CDR1 ENHRY, CDR2 SYGVKD. The CDR3 runs to 13 residues. The V segment lost 0 bases and the J segment 6 bases; nucleotides outside the gene matches: 2. CDR3 sequence reads: CAISESRTSEQYF. The CDR3 region has the DNA TGTGCCATCAGTGAGTCCCGGACTAGCGAGCAGTACTTC.

The V gene is TRBV29-1, the J gene TRBJ1-1; maybe TRBD1 (5 bases). V was pared by 2 bases and J by 14 bases, with 15 bases between. The germline gives CDR1 SQVTM, CDR2 ANQGSEA. The CDR3 length is 11 residues. CDR3 residues: CSVELTDMAFF. DNA of the CDR3: TGCAGCGTTGAATTAACGGACATGGCCTTCTTT.

This clonotype was picked up many times. The V gene is TRBV5-4, the J gene TRBJ2-2; D is undetermined. V gave up 3 bases and J gave up 1 base, with 13 bases separating them. The V gene's germline CDR1 is SGHNT and CDR2 YYREEE (reference sequence). The CDR3 is made up of 16 amino acids. CDR3 sequence reads: CASSSKRVGNTGELFF. In DNA form, the CDR3 reads TGTGCCAGCAGCTCAAAACGGGTAGGGAACACCGGGGAGCTGTTTTTT.

In nucleotides, the CDR3 is TGTGCCAGCAGCTCCCGGACAGCTAGCACAGATACGCAGTATTTT. Its translation is CASSSRTASTDTQYF. The J gene is TRBJ2-3, the V gene TRBV28, with D possibly TRBD1 on 6 matching bases. The CDR3 consists of 15 residues. From germline, CDR1 is MDHEN and CDR2 SYDVKM. The V and J ends lost 6 bases and 0 bases respectively, with 13 bases between them. Based on the CDR3 plus reference TRBV28 and TRBJ2-3, the full variable domain is DVKVTQSSRYLVKRTGEKVFLECVQDMDHENMFWYRQDPGLGLRLIYFSYDVKMKEKGDIPEGYSVSREKKERFSLILESASTNQTSMYLCASSSRTASTDTQYFGPGTRLTVL.

This clonotype was picked up a small number of times. The chain combines TRBV11-3 with TRBJ1-5, with 9 positions matching TRBD1. The junction had 7 bases not matched to a gene; V was cut back by 1 base and J by 6 bases. The length of the CDR3 is 16 residues. Germline V gene sequence: CDR1 SGHNT, CDR2 YENEEA. The CDR3 DNA reads as TGTGCCAGCAGCTTAGTGGGGACAGGGTCAGGTCAGCCCCAGCATTTT. It translates to CASSLVGTGSGQPQHF.

This clonotype was counted ten times or more. The chain links TRBV28 to TRBJ1-2; 10 nucleotides agree with TRBD1. There are 14 residues in the CDR3. The junction had 3 bases not matched to a gene; V was cut back by 3 bases and J by 5 bases. Germline-derived CDR1 and CDR2 are MDHEN and SYDVKM. DNA of the CDR3: TGTGCCAGCAGTTTGCCGGGACAGGGGTATGGCTACACCTTC. Translating it yields CASSLPGQGYGYTF.

This clonotype was found once. This sequence joins TRBV7-9 and TRBJ2-6; 8 nucleotides align to TRBD1. Trimming at V came to 5 bases and at J to 13 bases, leaving 4 bases not matched to a gene. Per germline, CDR1 SEHNR and CDR2 FQNEAQ (reference sequence). This CDR3 spans 12 amino acids. CDR3 DNA sequence: TGTGCCAGCAGCCACCGGGACAGGGTCCTGACTTTC. Protein product: CASSHRDRVLTF.

Regarding this clonotype: One end of the junction fails to match germline, which may point to a read error. The CDR3 nucleotides read TGTGCCGGCAGCAAGGAGAAGGGACGGGGGACCGAGCAGTACTTC. Its translation is CAGSKEKGRGTEQYF. The chain uses TRBV4-2 and TRBJ2-7; TRBD2 might be the D (6 bases). This CDR3 contains 15 residues. Germline V gene sequence: CDR1 LGHNA, CDR2 YNFKEQ.

The chain couples TRBV7-2 to TRBJ2-5; 13 nucleotides line up with TRBD2. CDR3 size: 16 residues. Germline CDR1 and CDR2: SGHTA and FQGNSA. The ends lost 5 bases at V and 1 base at J; junction bases unmatched: 4. The CDR3 coding sequence is TGTGCCAGCAGCCTAAGGACTAGCGGGGGCCAAGAGACCCAGTACTTC. This codes for CASSLRTSGGQETQYF.

The genes are TRBV2 and TRBJ2-7; 7 bases are a match to TRBD1. The J segment lost 4 bases and the V segment lost 1 base, leaving 4 bases of the junction unmatched. CDR3 length equals 14 residues. CDR1 and CDR2 (germline): SNHLY, FYNNEI. CDR3 DNA: TGTGCCAGCAGTGAAGGGCGGACAGGTTACGAGCAGTACTTC. It specifies CASSEGRTGYEQYF.

CDR3 amino acids: CAWSPTPDTQYF. The CDR3 region has the DNA TGTGCCTGGAGCCCGACCCCAGATACGCAGTATTTT. The rearrangement links TRBV30 to TRBJ2-3; no clear D gene. Germline-derived CDR1 and CDR2 are GTSNPN and SVGIG (reference sequence). The CDR3 runs 12 residues. The V end lost 3 bases, the J end lost 4 bases, and 8 bases lay between the germline ends. Using reference TRBV30 and TRBJ2-3 for the parts outside the CDR3, the full variable domain is SQTIHQWPATLVQPVGSPLSLECTVEGTSNPNLYWYRQAAGRGLQLLFYSVGIGQISSEVPQNLSASRPQDRQFILSSKKLLLSDSGFYLCAWSPTPDTQYFGPGTRLTVL.

The gene calls are TRBV7-6 and TRBJ2-5; perhaps TRBD2 as D (6 bases). V was clipped by 3 bases and J by 11 bases, with 13 bases between them. Germline-derived CDR1 and CDR2 are SGHVS and FNYEAQ. This CDR3 region has 12 residues. Here the CDR3 DNA reads TGTGCCAGCAGCTTGCGGCTGGGGACTCAGTACTTC. It specifies CASSLRLGTQYF.

The V call is TRBV2, the J call TRBJ1-2; tentatively, D is TRBD1 (5 bases). The CDR3 has 14 amino acids. The V gene lost 1 base and the J gene lost 3 bases, with 9 bases spanning the gap. The germline V gene has CDR1 SNHLY and CDR2 FYNNEI. The CDR3: CASSEGGAYYGYTF. CDR3 in DNA: TGTGCCAGCAGTGAAGGAGGGGCCTACTATGGCTACACCTTC. Using reference TRBV2 and TRBJ1-2 for the parts outside the CDR3, the full variable domain is EPEVTQTPSHQVTQMGQEVILRCVPISNHLYFYWYRQILGQKVEFLVSFYNNEISEKSEIFDDQFSVERPDGSNFTLKIRSTKLEDSAMYFCASSEGGAYYGYTFGSGTRLTVV.